This entry is about one TCR beta chain. Its antigen remains unidentified. This sample is drawn from a study of cytomegalovirus exposure and HLA in healthy donors. Findings and caveats of the study: Most subjects' HLA-A and HLA-B alleles were reportedly predicted from TCR beta sequences.

PCR involved 60 Vbeta and 13 Jbeta primers. Data came from immunoSEQ multiplex PCR; TCRdb stores just in-frame clones and leaves some out. The sample has roughly 140,000 clones, roughly four fifths seen once; the top ten hold approximately 6%. CDR3 size: 14 residues. Germline CDR1 and CDR2: KGHSH and LQKENI. With V trimmed by 6 bases and J by 6 bases, 5 bases remained unmatched. The chain links TRBV18 to TRBJ2-1; TRBD1 aligns across 10 bases. Sequencing was carried out using PBMCs. This TCR was sampled from a man under 40 in good health and CMV-seropositive. CDR3 loop: CASSSGTGANEQFF. The CDR3 DNA follows: TGTGCCAGCTCTTCCGGGACAGGGGCCAATGAGCAGTTCTTC.